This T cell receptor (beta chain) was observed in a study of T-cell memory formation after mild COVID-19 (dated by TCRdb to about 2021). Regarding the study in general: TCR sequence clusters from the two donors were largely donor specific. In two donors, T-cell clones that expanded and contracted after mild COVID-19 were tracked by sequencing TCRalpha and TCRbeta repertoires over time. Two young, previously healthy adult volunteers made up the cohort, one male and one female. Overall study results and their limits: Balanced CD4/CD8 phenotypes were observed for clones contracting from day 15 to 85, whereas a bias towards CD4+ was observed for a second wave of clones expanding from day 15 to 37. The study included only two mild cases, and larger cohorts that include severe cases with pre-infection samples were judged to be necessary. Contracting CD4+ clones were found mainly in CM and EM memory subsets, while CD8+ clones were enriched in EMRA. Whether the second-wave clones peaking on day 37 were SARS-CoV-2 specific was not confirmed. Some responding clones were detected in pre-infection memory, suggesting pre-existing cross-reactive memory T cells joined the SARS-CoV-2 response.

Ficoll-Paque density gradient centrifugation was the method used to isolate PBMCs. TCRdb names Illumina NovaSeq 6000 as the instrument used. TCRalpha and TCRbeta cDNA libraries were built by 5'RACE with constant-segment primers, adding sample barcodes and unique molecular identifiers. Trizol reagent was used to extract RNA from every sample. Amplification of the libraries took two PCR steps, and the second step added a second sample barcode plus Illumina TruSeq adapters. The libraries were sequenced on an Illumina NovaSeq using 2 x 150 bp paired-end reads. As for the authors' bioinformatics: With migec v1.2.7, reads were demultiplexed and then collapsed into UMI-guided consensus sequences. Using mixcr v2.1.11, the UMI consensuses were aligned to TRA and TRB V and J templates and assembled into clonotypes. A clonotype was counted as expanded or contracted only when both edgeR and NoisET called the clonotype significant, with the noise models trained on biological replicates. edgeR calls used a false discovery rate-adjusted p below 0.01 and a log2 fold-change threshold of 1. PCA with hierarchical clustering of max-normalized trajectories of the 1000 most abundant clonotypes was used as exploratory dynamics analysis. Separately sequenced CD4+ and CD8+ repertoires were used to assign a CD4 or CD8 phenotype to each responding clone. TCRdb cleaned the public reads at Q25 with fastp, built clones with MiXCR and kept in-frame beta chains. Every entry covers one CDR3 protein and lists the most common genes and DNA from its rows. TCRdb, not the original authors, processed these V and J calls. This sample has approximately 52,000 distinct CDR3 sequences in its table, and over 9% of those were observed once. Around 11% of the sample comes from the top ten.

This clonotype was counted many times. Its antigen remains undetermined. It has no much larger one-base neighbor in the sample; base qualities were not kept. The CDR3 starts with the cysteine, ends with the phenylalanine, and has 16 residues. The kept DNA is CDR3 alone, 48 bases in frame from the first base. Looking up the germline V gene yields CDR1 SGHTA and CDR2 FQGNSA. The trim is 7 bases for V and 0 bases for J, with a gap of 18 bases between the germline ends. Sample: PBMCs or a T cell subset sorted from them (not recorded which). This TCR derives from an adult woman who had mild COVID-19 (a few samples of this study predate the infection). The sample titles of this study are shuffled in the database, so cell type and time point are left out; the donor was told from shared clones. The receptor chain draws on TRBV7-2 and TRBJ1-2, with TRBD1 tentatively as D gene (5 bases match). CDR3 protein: CASTLGGWGSNYGYTF. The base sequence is TGTGCCAGCACACTCGGGGGTTGGGGTTCTAACTATGGCTACACCTTC.